This T cell receptor beta chain was profiled in a study of T cell repertoires in cytomegalovirus infection. On the study more broadly: It was the public TCR beta signatures that indicated both CMV infection and matching HLA type.

MiXCR, run by TCRdb on the reads, gives a single entry per CDR3 protein. The repertoire has around 800,000 distinct CDR3 sequences, 32% of them found once; the top ten carry under 15%. This clonotype has more than one count but fewer than ten. Its antigen is currently unknown. This TCR was sampled from a human donor in good health (CMV status not recorded). Some clones in this sample may be carry-over from other donors' samples. Sequenced here: cultured CD8+ T cells from PBMCs, sampled from culture after CMV antigen stimulation.

In DNA, the CDR3 is TGTGCCAGCAGTTACTCGCCCCCCCAATCGAACACCGGGGAGCTGTTTTTT. The encoded protein is CASSYSPPQSNTGELFF. The chain is built from TRBV6-5 and TRBJ2-2; D uncertain. Germline lookup yields CDR1 MNHEY and CDR2 SVGAGI. The V end lost 0 bases, the J end lost 0 bases, and 11 bases lay between the germline ends. This CDR3 is built from 17 residues.